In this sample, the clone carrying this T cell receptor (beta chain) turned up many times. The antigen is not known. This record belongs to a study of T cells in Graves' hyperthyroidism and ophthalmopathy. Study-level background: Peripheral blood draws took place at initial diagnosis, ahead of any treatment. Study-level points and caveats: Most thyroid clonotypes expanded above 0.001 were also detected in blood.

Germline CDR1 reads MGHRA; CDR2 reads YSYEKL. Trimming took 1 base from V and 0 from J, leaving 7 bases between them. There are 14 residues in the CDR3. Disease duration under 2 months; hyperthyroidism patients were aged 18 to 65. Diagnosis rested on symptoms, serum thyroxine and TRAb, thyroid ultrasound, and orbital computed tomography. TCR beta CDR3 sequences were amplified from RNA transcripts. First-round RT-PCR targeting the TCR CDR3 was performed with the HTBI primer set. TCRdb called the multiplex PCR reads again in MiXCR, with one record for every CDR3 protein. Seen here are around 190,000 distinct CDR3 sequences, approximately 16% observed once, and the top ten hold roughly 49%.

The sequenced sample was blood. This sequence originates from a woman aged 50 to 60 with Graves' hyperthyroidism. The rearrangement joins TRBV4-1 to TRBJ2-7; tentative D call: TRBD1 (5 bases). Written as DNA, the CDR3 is TGCGCCAGCAGCCAAGGACAGCTCTCCTACGAGCAGTACTTC. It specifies CASSQGQLSYEQYF.